A single sample gave rise to the 14 T cell receptor beta chains below, sequenced in a study of neurological immune-mediated disorders. From the 5' RACE reads, TCRdb called clonotypes with MiXCR, one entry per CDR3 protein. Counted here are tens of thousands of distinct CDR3 sequences, just over 2.5% occurring once; the ten biggest clones make up about 1%. Sequencing input: PBMCs. The receptor source for this set is a woman younger than 45 with multiple sclerosis.

The rearrangement joins TRBV11-2 to TRBJ1-2; 9 bases are a match to TRBD1. Looked up from germline, CDR1 is SGHAT and CDR2 is FQNNGV. The J segment lost 4 bases and the V segment lost 0 bases, leaving 3 bases of the junction unmatched. This CDR3 has 15 residues. This CDR3 is CASSLEGTGPYGYTF. In DNA, the CDR3 is TGTGCCAGCAGCTTAGAAGGGACAGGGCCCTATGGCTACACCTTC.

Note on this clonotype: A clone one base away is much larger, so this may be a read error. The chain employs TRBV29-1 and TRBJ2-7, with TRBD2 matching 12 bases. Germline-derived CDR1 and CDR2 are SQVTM and ANQGSEA. CDR3 size: 12 residues. DNA for the CDR3: TGCAGCGTACTAGCGGGAGGCGACGAGAAGTACTTC. Amino acid sequence: CSVLAGGDEKYF.

This clonotype came up many times. The chain is built from TRBV27 and TRBJ2-7; tentatively, D is TRBD1 (5 bases). Deletions cut 0 bases from V and 5 bases from J, with 8 bases between. The length of the CDR3 is 13 residues. Germline values: CDR1 MNHEY, CDR2 SMNVEV (reference sequence). CDR3 DNA sequence: TGTGCCAGCAGTTTATCGATGGGGCACGAGCAGTACTTC. Translated: CASSLSMGHEQYF.

This clonotype was recorded at least ten times. V gene TRBV20-1 combines with J gene TRBJ1-1; D is perhaps TRBD1 (5 bases). Trimming took off 3 bases at V and 5 bases at J, with 13 bases between the two ends. Germline V lookup: CDR1 DFQATT, CDR2 SNEGSKA (reference sequence). CDR3 size: 13 residues. The DNA of the CDR3 is TGCAGTGCTAGTGGACCGGGGGTTACTGAAGCTTTCTTT. Translated, it gives CSASGPGVTEAFF.

In its sample, this clonotype was seen many times. In DNA, the CDR3 is TGCGCCAGCAGCAGAAACAGGCCTCAGGGGGCTGAAGCTTTCTTT. It translates to CASSRNRPQGAEAFF. The V call is TRBV5-1, the J call TRBJ1-1; TRBD1 agrees at 7 bases. In germline, CDR1 is SGHRS, CDR2 YFSETQ. CDR3 length: 15 residues. The trim removed 4 bases at V and 6 bases at J, leaving 12 bases unmatched.

This clonotype was detected ten times or more. The V gene is TRBV12-3 or TRBV12-4, the J gene TRBJ2-5; 9 bases align to TRBD1. The CDR3 covers 16 residues. V shed 6 bases, J shed 4 bases, and the junction held 12 bases outside the gene matches. In DNA, the CDR3 is TGTGCCAGCAGAGAACCCGGGACAGGGTCGACAGAGACCCAGTACTTC. Its protein product is CASREPGTGSTETQYF.

This clonotype was detected many times. CDR3 protein: CSAVLGTSYEQYF. The CDR3 region has the DNA TGCAGTGCCGTCTTGGGGACCTCCTACGAGCAGTACTTC. The chain uses TRBV20-1 and TRBJ2-7, with D possibly called TRBD1 or TRBD2 (5 bases each). The CDR3 runs to 13 residues. V was cut by 6 bases and J by 0 bases, with 12 bases left in between. CDR1 and CDR2 from the germline V gene are DFQATT and SNEGSKA (reference sequence).

This clonotype came up many times. This chain joins TRBV4-3 and TRBJ2-5, with D possibly matching TRBD1 (5 bases). Germline lookup yields CDR1 LGHNA and CDR2 YSLEER. CDR3 length: 14 amino acids. V was pared by 3 bases and J by 3 bases, with 11 bases between. The CDR3 spells CASSHSLGEETQYF. The CDR3, as DNA: TGCGCCAGCAGCCACTCCCTAGGGGAAGAGACCCAGTACTTC.

Ten or more counts support this clonotype. The J gene is TRBJ2-4, the V gene TRBV7-9; D not resolved. CDR3 length: 15 residues. CDR1 SEHNR and CDR2 FQNEAQ come from the germline V gene (reference sequence). Trimming left V 5 bases short and J 1 base short, with 12 bases between. This chain's CDR3 is CASSPTGRAKNIQYF. For the CDR3, the DNA is TGTGCCAGCAGCCCCACTGGGCGTGCCAAAAACATTCAGTACTTC.

As regards this clonotype: This could be a read error, since a much larger clone is one nucleotide away. As the CDR3 is not closed by the conserved phenylalanine or tryptophan, this likely results from a read error. The chain is built from TRBV20-1 and TRBJ2-5; D is unclear. Germline CDR1 and CDR2: DFQATT and SNEGSKA (reference sequence). The CDR3 length is 12 residues. The germline V and J ends were trimmed by 5 bases and 1 base, with 8 bases remaining between them. The CDR3 spells CSAPTLQETQYI. The CDR3 DNA sequence: TGCAGTGCTCCCACACTCCAAGAGACCCAGTACATC.

This clonotype came up many times. The V call is TRBV6-4, the J call TRBJ1-4, with D uncertain. V shed 1 base and J shed 12 bases, with 15 bases lying between them. This CDR3 is 14 amino acids long. The germline gives CDR1 MRHNA, CDR2 SNTAGT. DNA for the CDR3: TGTGCCAGCAGTGACTTATCCCCCTTGGCGGAACTGTTTTTT. This translates into CASSDLSPLAELFF.

This clonotype occurred many times. The V gene is TRBV7-9, the J gene TRBJ2-5; D not certain. The ends were cut back, 0 bases at V and 7 bases at J, with 15 bases in the middle. The CDR3 totals 15 residues. CDR1 is SEHNR and CDR2 is FQNEAQ in the germline V gene (reference sequence). The CDR3 DNA is TGTGCCAGCAGCTTAGCGCTACGGCGACCGGGGACCCAGTACTTC. Translation gives CASSLALRRPGTQYF.

This clonotype was seen at least ten times. The chain combines TRBV12-3 or TRBV12-4 with TRBJ1-2, with 7 nucleotides matching TRBD1. The J segment lost 3 bases and the V segment lost 7 bases, leaving 17 bases of the junction unmatched. The CDR3 is 17 amino acids. DNA of the CDR3: TGTGCCAGCACTATCCAATGGACAGGAGTTACGGACTATGGCTACACCTTC. Its protein is CASTIQWTGVTDYGYTF.

This clonotype was counted many times. The rearrangement joins TRBV7-9 to TRBJ1-2; D uncertain. Trimming shortened V by 1 base and J by 4 bases, and 7 bases separated the two germline ends. Germline CDR1 and CDR2: SEHNR and FQNEAQ (reference sequence). There are 13 residues in the CDR3. The CDR3 nucleotides are TGTGCCAGCAGCTTAGTACAGCCCTATGGCTACACCTTC. Translation: CASSLVQPYGYTF.